This T cell receptor beta chain was recorded in a study of cytomegalovirus exposure and HLA in healthy donors. Study at large: Ancestry clustering placed 70% to 90% of 350 to 500 genotyped donors in the Caucasian-associated cluster.

13 Jbeta primers and 60 Vbeta primers were used for the PCR. Sequencing used immunoSEQ multiplex PCR; TCRdb keeps in-frame clones, though not all of them. The sample yields 150,000 to 200,000 clones, approximately 70% seen once. Germline V gene sequence: CDR1 LNHDA, CDR2 SQIVND (reference sequence). This CDR3 has 14 amino acids. The V end lost 3 bases, the J end lost 0 bases, and 8 bases lay between the germline ends. Source material: PBMCs. The receptor was isolated from a man between 35 and 55 years old in good health and CMV-seropositive. V is TRBV19 and J is TRBJ1-1, with D uncertain. CDR3 DNA: TGTGCCAGTAGTATTGGGCAGATGAACACTGAAGCTTTCTTT. Its translation: CASSIGQMNTEAFF.